The 28 T cell receptor beta chains below all came from one sample that was sequenced in a study of blood T cell repertoires in COVID-19. Profiling relied on immunoSEQ multiplex PCR, and the TCRdb table lists in-frame clones only, not all of them. This table holds 200,000 to 300,000 clones, around 84% found once. Sequenced input: peripheral blood. The receptors originated from a woman aged 60-75 years with COVID-19, enrolled during active disease.

The chain carries TRBV5-1 and TRBJ1-2; 8 bases agree with TRBD1. The germline CDR1 and CDR2 sequences are SGHRS and YFSETQ. This CDR3 region has 13 residues. Trimming took 4 bases from V and 4 from J; bases not matched to a gene: 3. CDR3 nucleotides: TGCGCCAGCAGCCCCAGGGGGCCCTATGGCTACACCTTC. Encoded protein: CASSPRGPYGYTF.

In DNA form, the CDR3 reads TGCGCCAGCAGTGAGGACAGGAGAACCGGGGAGCTGTTTTTT. Translated, it gives CASSEDRRTGELFF. The genes are TRBV10-1 and TRBJ2-2; possible D gene TRBD1, 6 bases. Trimming removed 2 bases from V and 5 bases from J, with 9 bases in between. This CDR3 comprises 14 residues. CDR1 and CDR2 (germline): WNHNN, SYGVQD (reference sequence).

This chain joins TRBV5-4 and TRBJ1-2; D might be TRBD1 (6 bases). The V end was cut by 3 bases, the J end by 2 bases, with 11 bases between. This CDR3 is 14 amino acids long. The V gene's germline CDR1 is SGHNT and CDR2 YYREEE (reference sequence). The CDR3 spells CASSSQGYNYGYTF. The CDR3 DNA reads as TGTGCCAGCAGCTCACAGGGTTACAACTATGGCTACACCTTC. Complete variable domain (other parts from reference TRBV5-4 and TRBJ1-2): ETGVTQSPTHLIKTRGQQVTLRCSSQSGHNTVSWYQQALGQGPQFIFQYYREEENGRGNFPPRFSGLQFPNYSSELNVNALELDDSALYLCASSSQGYNYGYTFGSGTRLTVV.

J is TRBJ2-3 and V is TRBV7-3, with 7 bases identical to TRBD2. The CDR3 spans 14 residues. The germline V gene has CDR1 SGHTA and CDR2 FQGTGA. Unmatched junction bases numbered 8, after V lost 5 bases and J lost 6 bases. The CDR3 DNA reads as TGTGCCAGCAGCCCGTGGACTAGAGATGATACGCAGTATTTT. Its translation: CASSPWTRDDTQYF.

The rearrangement joins TRBV7-9 to TRBJ2-5; possible D gene TRBD1, 6 bases. V lost 2 bases and J lost 5, with 18 bases in between. Germline values: CDR1 SEHNR, CDR2 FQNEAQ (reference sequence). The CDR3 runs 16 residues. This chain's CDR3 is CASSLMEVLRGETQYF. The CDR3 DNA is TGTGCCAGCAGCTTAATGGAGGTCCTAAGGGGGGAGACCCAGTACTTC.

This clone appeared a single time. The J gene is TRBJ2-3, the V gene TRBV10-1; 7 positions agree with TRBD2. The CDR3 is made up of 15 amino acids. V lost 0 bases and J lost 5; bases outside the gene matches: 5. Germline CDR1 WNHNN, CDR2 SYGVQD (reference sequence). CDR3 DNA: TGCGCCAGCAGTGAGTCGAATTTAGCGGGAGATACGCAGTATTTT. Protein sequence: CASSESNLAGDTQYF.

The V call is TRBV5-8, the J call TRBJ1-1; D perhaps matches TRBD1 (5 bases). Per germline, CDR1 SGHTS and CDR2 YDEGEE. V lost 4 bases and J lost 4, with 20 bases in between. This CDR3 contains 16 residues. CDR3 nucleotides: TGTGCCAGCAGCCCCCGTCATGGGGGGTGGAGCACTGAAGCTTTCTTT. Its protein is CASSPRHGGWSTEAFF.

V is TRBV18 and J is TRBJ2-1; tentative D call: TRBD2 (6 bases). Germline CDR1 reads KGHSH; CDR2 reads LQKENI. The CDR3 loop spans 14 amino acids. Trimming removed 8 bases from V and 8 bases from J, with 19 bases in between. As DNA, the CDR3 is TGTGCCAGCCACGGAGGGATGGGGTTAGATGAGCAGTTCTTC. This gives the protein CASHGGMGLDEQFF.

The CDR3 region has the DNA TGTGCCAGTAGTAAGGACAGGGTGTCCGGAAACACCATATATTTT. Translation: CASSKDRVSGNTIYF. V usage is TRBV19 and J usage is TRBJ1-3; TRBD1 agrees at 8 bases. The V and J ends lost 4 bases and 4 bases, in that order; junction bases with no gene match: 6. This CDR3 spans 15 amino acids. CDR1 LNHDA and CDR2 SQIVND come from the germline V gene (reference sequence).

This chain connects TRBV5-5 to TRBJ1-5, with a tentative D call TRBD1 (6 bases). Per germline, CDR1 SGHKS and CDR2 YYEKEE (reference sequence). The CDR3 length is 15 residues. Trimming stripped 3 bases from V and 7 bases from J, with 17 bases between. The CDR3 nucleotides are TGTGCCAGCAGCTACGATCACAGGGCGAGGCAGCCCCAGCATTTT. It encodes CASSYDHRARQPQHF.

This chain uses TRBV6-6 with TRBJ2-7; 12 bases align to TRBD2. V gave up 0 bases and J gave up 0 bases; unmatched junction bases: 0. This CDR3 contains 16 residues. Germline CDR1 and CDR2: MNHNY and SVGAGI (reference sequence). The CDR3 bases are TGTGCCAGCAGTTACTCGACTAGCGGGAGCTCCTACGAGCAGTACTTC. It yields the protein CASSYSTSGSSYEQYF.

This chain joins TRBV15 and TRBJ2-3, with a possible D match to TRBD1 (5 bases). Trimming cost V 3 bases and J 3 bases, with 16 bases left between them. Germline CDR1 is LNHNV and CDR2 is YYDKDF (reference sequence). This CDR3 is built from 16 residues. The DNA for the CDR3 is TGTGCCACCAGCAGCCGAACAGGCGGCCATACAGATACGCAGTATTTT. Protein sequence: CATSSRTGGHTDTQYF.

The chain has TRBV5-1 and TRBJ2-2; 10 bases map to TRBD2. The CDR3 is made up of 17 amino acids. The germline V gene has CDR1 SGHRS and CDR2 YFSETQ. Trimming removed 0 bases from V and 3 bases from J; junction bases left unmatched: 5. CDR3 protein: CASSLAPGTSDTGELFF. CDR3 coding DNA: TGCGCCAGCAGCTTGGCACCCGGGACTAGCGACACCGGGGAGCTGTTTTTT.

The chain joins TRBV27 to TRBJ2-1, with 9 positions matching TRBD2. V lost 6 bases, J lost 8 bases, and 11 bases stayed unmatched. CDR1 MNHEY and CDR2 SMNVEV come from the germline V gene (reference sequence). CDR3 length: 15 residues. CDR3 DNA sequence: TGTGCCAGCAGGGATATAGCGGGAGTTCTCGATGAGCAGTTCTTC. Translating gives CASRDIAGVLDEQFF.

The gene calls are TRBV5-1 and TRBJ2-7; 13 bases agree with TRBD2. V lost 4 bases and J lost 5; bases outside the gene matches: 6. The CDR3 sequence is 15 residues long. Germline CDR1 and CDR2: SGHRS and YFSETQ. In nucleotides, the CDR3 is TGCGCCAGCAGCCCGTGGACTAGCGGGAGCGACGAGCAGTACTTC. This encodes CASSPWTSGSDEQYF.

This chain joins TRBV23-1 and TRBJ1-1, with D tentatively TRBD1 (5 bases). TRBV23-1 is noted as an ORF with a role that remains uncertain. V lost 0 bases to trimming and J lost 5 bases, with 16 bases between them. The CDR3 consists of 16 residues. The CDR3 nucleotides read TGCGCCAGCAGTCAATCGAGAGCCAGGGTAGGAACTGAAGCTTTCTTT. Translating gives CASSQSRARVGTEAFF.

This chain links TRBV3-1 (or the pseudogene TRBV3-2) with TRBJ2-1; 10 bases are a match to TRBD2. Unmatched junction bases numbered 3, after V lost 1 base and J lost 6 bases. Germline CDR1 and CDR2: LGHDT and YNNKEL (reference sequence). The CDR3 spans 15 residues. In DNA, the CDR3 is TGTGCCAGCAGCCAAGGGGCTAGCGGGAGCAATGAGCAGTTCTTC. It is translated as CASSQGASGSNEQFF.

This chain joins TRBV9 and TRBJ1-1; possible D gene TRBD1, 6 bases. This CDR3 is built from 14 residues. V lost 4 bases and J 4 bases, leaving 14 bases between the germline ends. Looked up from germline, CDR1 is SGDLS and CDR2 is YYNGEE. The CDR3 sequence: CASSPWGGGTEAFF. The CDR3 bases are TGTGCCAGCAGCCCATGGGGAGGGGGCACTGAAGCTTTCTTT.

This clone occurred once. This chain joins TRBV12-3 or TRBV12-4 and TRBJ1-3; D may be TRBD1 (5 bases). The CDR3 runs 13 residues. The V gene lost 2 bases and the J gene lost 9 bases, with 11 bases spanning the gap. The CDR3 DNA follows: TGTGCCAGCAGTTTAATCTCGGGGGGCACCATATATTTT. Its protein is CASSLISGGTIYF.

This chain joins TRBV5-1 and TRBJ1-2, with 10 bases identical to TRBD1. The J segment lost 3 bases and the V segment lost 5 bases, leaving 13 bases of the junction unmatched. Per germline, CDR1 SGHRS and CDR2 YFSETQ. This CDR3 spans 17 amino acids. The CDR3 sequence is CASSRGWSGQGHYGYTF. CDR3 DNA sequence: TGCGCCAGCAGTCGGGGTTGGTCGGGACAGGGGCACTATGGCTACACCTTC.

The chain joins TRBV5-4 to TRBJ2-1; 9 bases align to TRBD2. Losses at the gene ends were 1 base for V and 7 bases for J; bases not matched to a gene: 12. CDR1 is SGHNT and CDR2 is YYREEE in the germline V gene (reference sequence). This CDR3 region has 17 residues. This CDR3 reads CASSLWGRGGRDNEQFF. For the CDR3, the DNA is TGTGCCAGCAGCTTGTGGGGAAGAGGCGGGAGGGATAATGAGCAGTTCTTC.

The rearrangement joins TRBV9 to TRBJ2-3, with TRBD1 matching 7 bases. Germline V gene sequence: CDR1 SGDLS, CDR2 YYNGEE. The CDR3 spans 16 residues. The J segment lost 4 bases and the V segment lost 2 bases, leaving 10 bases of the junction unmatched. For the CDR3, the DNA is TGTGCCAGCAGCGTTAGGACAGGTGAGGGCTCAGATACGCAGTATTTT. Translated, it gives CASSVRTGEGSDTQYF.

The chain uses TRBV27 and TRBJ1-6, with D hard to call. The CDR3 runs to 15 residues. The V gene's germline CDR1 is MNHEY and CDR2 SMNVEV (reference sequence). Trimming shortened V by 6 bases and J by 0 bases, and 9 bases separated the two germline ends. The CDR3 reads CASRSESSYNSPLHF. CDR3 coding DNA: TGTGCCAGCAGGAGTGAGAGCTCCTATAATTCACCCCTCCACTTT.

This sequence joins TRBV6-5 and TRBJ1-5; D perhaps matches TRBD1 (6 bases). Looked up from germline, CDR1 is MNHEY and CDR2 is SVGAGI. This CDR3 comprises 16 residues. Deletions cut 2 bases from V and 10 bases from J, with 21 bases between. The CDR3 sequence: CASSYATQGRRGPQHF. As DNA, the CDR3 is TGTGCCAGCAGTTACGCAACCCAGGGGCGGAGAGGACCCCAGCATTTT.

The chain joins TRBV5-8 to TRBJ2-7; D might be TRBD1 (6 bases). The germline V and J ends were trimmed by 3 bases and 6 bases, with 16 bases remaining between them. The germline gives CDR1 SGHTS, CDR2 YDEGEE. This CDR3 is 14 amino acids long. CDR3 protein: CASSSAQGSSEQYF. The CDR3 DNA reads as TGTGCCAGCAGCTCGGCGCAGGGGTCGAGCGAGCAGTACTTC.

The V call is TRBV3-1 (or the pseudogene TRBV3-2), the J call TRBJ1-1, with 9 bases that match TRBD1. The V and J ends lost 4 bases and 10 bases, in that order; junction bases with no gene match: 7. Germline V gene sequence: CDR1 LGHDT, CDR2 YNNKEL (reference sequence). The CDR3 runs to 13 residues. CDR3 in DNA: TGTGCCAGCAGCCCAGGGACAGGGAGAGGAGCTTTCTTT. As protein: CASSPGTGRGAFF.

The chain links TRBV7-9 to TRBJ2-1, with a weak D call TRBD1 (5 bases). V lost 5 bases and J lost 3, with 14 bases in between. The CDR3 contains 15 residues. Germline assignment: CDR1 SEHNR and CDR2 FQNEAQ (reference sequence). The CDR3 here is CASSPRGIFYNEQFF. CDR3 in DNA: TGTGCCAGCAGCCCAAGGGGCATCTTCTACAATGAGCAGTTCTTC.

V usage is TRBV18 and J usage is TRBJ1-1; possibly TRBD1 for D (6 bases). The CDR3 loop spans 15 amino acids. The ends were cut back, 6 bases at V and 4 bases at J, with 18 bases in the middle. Per germline, CDR1 KGHSH and CDR2 LQKENI. The CDR3 nucleotides read TGTGCCAGCTCCCCCTTGGGAAGGGGGAGCACTGAAGCTTTCTTT. It encodes CASSPLGRGSTEAFF.